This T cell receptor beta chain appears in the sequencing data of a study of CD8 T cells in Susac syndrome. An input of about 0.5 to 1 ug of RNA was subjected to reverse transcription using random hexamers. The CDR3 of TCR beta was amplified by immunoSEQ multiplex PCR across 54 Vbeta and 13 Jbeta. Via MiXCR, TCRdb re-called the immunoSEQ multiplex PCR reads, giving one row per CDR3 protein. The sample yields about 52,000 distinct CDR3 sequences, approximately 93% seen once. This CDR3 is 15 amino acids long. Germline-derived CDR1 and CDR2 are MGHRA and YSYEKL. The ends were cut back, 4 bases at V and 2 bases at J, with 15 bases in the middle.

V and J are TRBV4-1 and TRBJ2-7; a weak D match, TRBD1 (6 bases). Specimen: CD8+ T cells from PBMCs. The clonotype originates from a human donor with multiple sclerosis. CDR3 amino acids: CASSRSGTPTYEQYF. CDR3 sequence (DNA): TGCGCCAGCAGCCGATCCGGGACACCAACCTACGAGCAGTACTTC.